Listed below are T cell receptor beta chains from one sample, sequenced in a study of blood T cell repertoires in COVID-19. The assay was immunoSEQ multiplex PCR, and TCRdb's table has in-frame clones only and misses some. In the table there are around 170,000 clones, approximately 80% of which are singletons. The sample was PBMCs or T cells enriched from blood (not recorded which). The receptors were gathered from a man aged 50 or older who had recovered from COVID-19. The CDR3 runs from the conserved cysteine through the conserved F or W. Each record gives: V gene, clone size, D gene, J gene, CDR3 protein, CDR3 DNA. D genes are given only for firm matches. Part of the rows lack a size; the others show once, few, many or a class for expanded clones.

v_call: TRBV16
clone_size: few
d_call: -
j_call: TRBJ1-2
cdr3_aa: CASSQGRRGIGGYTF
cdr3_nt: TGTGCCAGCAGCCAGGGGAGGAGGGGCATTGGAGGCTACACCTTC

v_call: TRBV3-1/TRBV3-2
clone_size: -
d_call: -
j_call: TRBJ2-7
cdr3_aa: CASSQDLATYEQYF
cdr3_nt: TGTGCCAGCAGCCAAGATCTAGCTACCTACGAGCAGTACTTC

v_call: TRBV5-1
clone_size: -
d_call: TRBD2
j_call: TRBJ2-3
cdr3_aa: CASSLVLAGGGADTQYF
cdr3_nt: TGCGCCAGCAGCTTGGTACTAGCGGGGGGCGGCGCAGATACGCAGTATTTT

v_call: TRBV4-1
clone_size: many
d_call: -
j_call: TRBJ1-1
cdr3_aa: CASSQGLRDILGAFF
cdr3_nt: TGCGCCAGCAGCCAAGGACTTCGGGACATACTGGGGGCTTTCTTT

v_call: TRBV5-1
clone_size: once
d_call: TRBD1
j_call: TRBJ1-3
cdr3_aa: CASSTGQGSRLGNTIYF
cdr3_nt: TGCGCCAGCAGCACGGGACAGGGTTCGCGACTGGGGAACACCATATATTTT

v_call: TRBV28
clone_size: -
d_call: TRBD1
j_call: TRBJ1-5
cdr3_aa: CASSPGQTYQPQHF
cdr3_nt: TGTGCCAGCAGCCCGGGACAGACCTATCAGCCCCAGCATTTT

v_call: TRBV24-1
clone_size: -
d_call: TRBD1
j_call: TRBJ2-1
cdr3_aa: CATQEAGGRFGEQFF
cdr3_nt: TGTGCCACCCAAGAGGCAGGGGGTCGTTTTGGTGAGCAGTTCTTC

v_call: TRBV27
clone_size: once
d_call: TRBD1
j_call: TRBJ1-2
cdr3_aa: CASSLQGADYGYTF
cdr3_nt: TGTGCCAGCAGTTTACAGGGGGCCGACTATGGCTACACCTTC

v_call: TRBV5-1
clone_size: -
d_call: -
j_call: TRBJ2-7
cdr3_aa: CASSLADYEQYF
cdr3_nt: TGCGCCAGCAGCTTGGCAGACTACGAGCAGTACTTC

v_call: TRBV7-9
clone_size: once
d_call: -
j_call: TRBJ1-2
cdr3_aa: CASSLNPGIGYTF
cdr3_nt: TGTGCCAGCAGCTTAAATCCGGGGATCGGCTACACCTTC

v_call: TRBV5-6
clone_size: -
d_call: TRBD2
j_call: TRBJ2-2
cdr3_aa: CASSPRRGGWGGELFF
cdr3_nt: TGTGCCAGCAGCCCCCGGCGGGGGGGCTGGGGCGGGGAGCTGTTTTTT

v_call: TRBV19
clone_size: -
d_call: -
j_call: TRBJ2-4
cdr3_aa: CASSRGAAKNIQYF
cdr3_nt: TGTGCCAGTAGTCGGGGAGCGGCCAAAAACATTCAGTACTTC

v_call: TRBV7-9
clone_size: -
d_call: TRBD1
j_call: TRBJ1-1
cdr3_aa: CASSLVTGQNTEAFF
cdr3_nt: TGTGCCAGCAGCCTTGTGACAGGGCAGAACACTGAAGCTTTCTTT

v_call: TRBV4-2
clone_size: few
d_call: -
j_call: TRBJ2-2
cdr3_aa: CASSQRVAGEIGELFF
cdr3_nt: TGTGCCAGCAGCCAGAGGGTTGCAGGGGAGATCGGGGAGCTGTTTTTT

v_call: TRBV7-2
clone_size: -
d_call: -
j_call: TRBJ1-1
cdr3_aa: CASSTPRQNTEAFF
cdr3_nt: TGTGCCAGCAGCACACCCCGACAGAACACTGAAGCTTTCTTT

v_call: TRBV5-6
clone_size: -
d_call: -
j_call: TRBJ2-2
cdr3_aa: CASSPGWSNTGELFF
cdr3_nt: TGTGCCAGCAGTCCCGGGTGGTCGAACACCGGGGAGCTGTTTTTT

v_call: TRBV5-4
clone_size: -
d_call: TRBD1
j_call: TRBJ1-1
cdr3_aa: CASSLSGQGEGAFF
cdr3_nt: TGTGCCAGCAGCTTGTCGGGACAGGGGGAGGGAGCTTTCTTT

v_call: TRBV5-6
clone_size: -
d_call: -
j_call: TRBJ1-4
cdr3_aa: CASRARGRGEKLFF
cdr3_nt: TGTGCCAGCCGCGCTCGGGGACGGGGGGAAAAACTGTTTTTT

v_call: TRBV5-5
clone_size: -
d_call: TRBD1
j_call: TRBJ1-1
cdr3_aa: CASSSAGTGYTEAFF
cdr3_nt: TGTGCCAGCAGCTCCGCCGGGACAGGGTACACTGAAGCTTTCTTT

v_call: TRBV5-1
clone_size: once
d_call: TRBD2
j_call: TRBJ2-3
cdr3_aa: CASSLIPGGRLDTQYF
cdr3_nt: TGCGCCAGCAGCTTGATCCCGGGGGGGCGATTAGATACGCAGTATTTT

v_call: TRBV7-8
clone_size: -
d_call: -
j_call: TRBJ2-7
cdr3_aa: CASSLEAGVGYEQYF
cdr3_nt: TGTGCCAGCAGCTTAGAGGCCGGGGTTGGCTACGAGCAGTACTTC

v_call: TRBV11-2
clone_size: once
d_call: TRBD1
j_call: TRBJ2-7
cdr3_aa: CASSLGPIQGPSYEQYF
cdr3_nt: TGTGCCAGCAGCTTAGGGCCTATACAGGGGCCCTCCTACGAGCAGTACTTC

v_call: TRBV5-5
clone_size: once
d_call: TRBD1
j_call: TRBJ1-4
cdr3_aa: CASSWNRGQGEKLFF
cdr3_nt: TGTGCCAGCAGCTGGAACAGGGGACAGGGTGAAAAACTGTTTTTT

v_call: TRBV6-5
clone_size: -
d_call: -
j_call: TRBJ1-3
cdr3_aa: CASSPTSSGNTIYF
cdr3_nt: TGTGCCAGCAGTCCGACAAGCTCTGGAAACACCATATATTTT

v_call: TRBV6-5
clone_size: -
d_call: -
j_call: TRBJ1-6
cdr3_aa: CASSYSKGPGGSPLHF
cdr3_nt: TGTGCCAGCAGTTACTCGAAGGGACCGGGAGGTTCACCCCTCCACTTT

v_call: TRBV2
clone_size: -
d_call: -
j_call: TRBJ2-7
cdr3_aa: CASWVASANEQYF
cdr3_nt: TGTGCCAGTTGGGTGGCTAGCGCCAACGAGCAGTACTTC

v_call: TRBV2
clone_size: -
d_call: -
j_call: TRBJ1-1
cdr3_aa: CATQDLNTEAFF
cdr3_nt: TGTGCCACACAGGATCTGAACACTGAAGCTTTCTTT

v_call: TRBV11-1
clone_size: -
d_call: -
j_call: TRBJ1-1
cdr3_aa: CASSASGGGEAFF
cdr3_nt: TGTGCCAGCAGCGCCTCCGGGGGGGGTGAAGCTTTCTTT

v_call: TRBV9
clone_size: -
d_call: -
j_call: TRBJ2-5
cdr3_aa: CASSADLSQETQYF
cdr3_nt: TGTGCCAGCAGCGCGGACTTGTCCCAAGAGACCCAGTACTTC

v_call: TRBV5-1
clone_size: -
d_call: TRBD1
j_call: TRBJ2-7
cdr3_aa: CASGTGQGGDEQYF
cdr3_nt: TGCGCCAGCGGGACGGGACAGGGGGGCGACGAGCAGTACTTC

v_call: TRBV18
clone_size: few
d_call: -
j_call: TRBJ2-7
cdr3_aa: CASSLTPGTYEQYF
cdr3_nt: TGTGCCAGCTCACTTACACCAGGAACCTACGAGCAGTACTTC

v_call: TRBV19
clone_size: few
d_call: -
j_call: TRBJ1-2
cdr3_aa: CASSPMTLRGGYTF
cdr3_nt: TGTGCCAGTAGTCCCATGACTCTACGGGGAGGCTACACCTTC

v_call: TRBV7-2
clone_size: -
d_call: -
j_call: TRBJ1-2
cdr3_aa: CASSLVWLKVEDGYTF
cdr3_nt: TGTGCCAGCAGCTTAGTATGGCTGAAGGTGGAGGATGGCTACACCTTC

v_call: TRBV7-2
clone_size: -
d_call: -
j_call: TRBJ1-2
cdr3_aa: CASSLIQGAYGYTF
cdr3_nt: TGTGCCAGCAGCTTAATCCAGGGCGCCTATGGCTACACCTTC

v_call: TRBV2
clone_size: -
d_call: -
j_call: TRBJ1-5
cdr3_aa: CASSEEINQPQHF
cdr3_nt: TGTGCCAGCAGTGAGGAGATCAATCAGCCCCAGCATTTT

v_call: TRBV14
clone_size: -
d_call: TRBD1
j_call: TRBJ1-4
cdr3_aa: CASSRWTGPAEKLFF
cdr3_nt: TGTGCCAGCAGCCGGTGGACAGGCCCTGCCGAAAAACTGTTTTTT

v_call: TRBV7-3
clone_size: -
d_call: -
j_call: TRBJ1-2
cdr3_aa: CASSPGGEGGYTF
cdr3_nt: TGTGCCAGCAGCCCCGGGGGGGAGGGAGGCTACACCTTC

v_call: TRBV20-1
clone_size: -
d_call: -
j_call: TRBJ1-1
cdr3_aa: CSVQPNTEAFF
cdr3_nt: TGCAGTGTACAGCCAAACACTGAAGCTTTCTTT

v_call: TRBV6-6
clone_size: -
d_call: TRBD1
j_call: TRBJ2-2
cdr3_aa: CASSRGQGATTGELFF
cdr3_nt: TGTGCCAGCAGCCGTGGACAGGGGGCGACCACCGGGGAGCTGTTTTTT

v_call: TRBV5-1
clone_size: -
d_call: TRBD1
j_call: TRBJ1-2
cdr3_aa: CASSSGQGMEGYTF
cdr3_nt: TGCGCCAGCAGCTCTGGACAGGGGATGGAGGGCTACACCTTC

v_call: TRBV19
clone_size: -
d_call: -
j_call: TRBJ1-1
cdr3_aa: CASIPFNAGHTEAFF
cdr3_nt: TGTGCCAGTATCCCTTTTAACGCAGGCCACACTGAAGCTTTCTTT

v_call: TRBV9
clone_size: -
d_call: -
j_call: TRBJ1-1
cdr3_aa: CASSVGRGVHTEAFF
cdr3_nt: TGTGCCAGCAGCGTAGGACGGGGGGTTCACACTGAAGCTTTCTTT

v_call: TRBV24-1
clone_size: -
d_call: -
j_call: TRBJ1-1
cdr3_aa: CATSDPLNTEAFF
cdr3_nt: TGTGCCACCAGTGATCCTTTGAACACTGAAGCTTTCTTT

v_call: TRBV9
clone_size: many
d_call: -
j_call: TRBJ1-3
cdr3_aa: CASSVSMGGYSGNTIYF
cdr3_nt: TGTGCCAGCAGCGTTTCTATGGGAGGATACTCTGGAAACACCATATATTTT

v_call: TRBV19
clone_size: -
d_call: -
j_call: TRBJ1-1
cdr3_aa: CASSTNRVLNTEAFF
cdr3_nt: TGTGCCAGTAGTACCAACAGGGTCCTGAACACTGAAGCTTTCTTT

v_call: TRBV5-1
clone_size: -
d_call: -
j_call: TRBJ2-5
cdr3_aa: CASSLDGRAGETQYF
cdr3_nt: TGCGCCAGCAGCTTGGACGGCAGGGCAGGGGAGACCCAGTACTTC

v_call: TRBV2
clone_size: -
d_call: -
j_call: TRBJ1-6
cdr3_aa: CASSPQGSAQNSPLHF
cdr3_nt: TGTGCCAGCAGCCCACAGGGAAGTGCTCAAAATTCACCCCTCCACTTT

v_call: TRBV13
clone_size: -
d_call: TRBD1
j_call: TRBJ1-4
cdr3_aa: CASSSHRGALINEKLFF
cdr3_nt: TGTGCCAGCAGCTCTCACAGGGGCGCCTTAATTAATGAAAAACTGTTTTTT

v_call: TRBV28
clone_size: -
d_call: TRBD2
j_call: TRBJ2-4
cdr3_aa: CASSLRERGGPNRIQYF
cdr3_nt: TGTGCCAGCAGTTTAAGAGAGCGGGGGGGCCCCAATAGGATTCAGTACTTC